This TCR beta chain originates from a study of cytomegalovirus exposure and HLA in healthy donors. Both 60 Vbeta primers and 13 Jbeta primers went into the PCR. Method: immunoSEQ multiplex PCR; TCRdb's copy keeps in-frame clones and lacks some. The sample comprises 120,000 or so clones, more than 9% of which are singletons, and 3.5% to 5% rests with the top ten. Germline values: CDR1 MNHNS, CDR2 SASEGT. Trimming stripped 0 bases from V and 4 bases from J, with 12 bases between. The CDR3 is 15 amino acids. This clone was seen only a few times. This sequence was found in a woman aged 18-30 years in good health and CMV-seropositive. Sequenced material: PBMCs. The chain couples TRBV6-1 to TRBJ2-5; possibly TRBD2 for D (6 bases). The CDR3 protein is CASSEAAGRVETQYF. CDR3 DNA: TGTGCCAGCAGTGAAGCTGCCGGGAGAGTAGAGACCCAGTACTTC.